This note documents a single T cell receptor beta chain sequence. Per the original methods: By means of reference gene primer amplification, nucleated cell counts were estimated. Libraries were prepared by immunoSEQ multiplex PCR; TCRdb keeps only in-frame clonotypes and omits some of them. V and J calls and clone size follow that table, whereas D and trimming were derived from the DNA. Of about 40,000 clones listed, 88% are singletons. The data were taken from a study of blood T cell repertoires in COVID-19. Study background: Acute and convalescent COVID-19 samples came from the United States, Italy and Spain. Sources were T cells, B-cell-depleted T cells, or PBMCs; the material itself was cDNA or gDNA.

The sequence derives from a woman in her seventies with acute or convalescent COVID-19. The source material was peripheral blood.

CDR3 bases: TGTGCCAGCAGCCAGGGGACAAGCCGGGATACGCAGTATTTT. It yields the protein CASSQGTSRDTQYF. The rearrangement links TRBV3-1 (or the pseudogene TRBV3-2) to TRBJ2-3; possibly TRBD1 for D (6 bases). V was cut by 3 bases and J by 6 bases, with 13 bases left in between. Germline V gene sequence: CDR1 LGHDT, CDR2 YNNKEL (reference sequence). The CDR3 covers 14 residues.